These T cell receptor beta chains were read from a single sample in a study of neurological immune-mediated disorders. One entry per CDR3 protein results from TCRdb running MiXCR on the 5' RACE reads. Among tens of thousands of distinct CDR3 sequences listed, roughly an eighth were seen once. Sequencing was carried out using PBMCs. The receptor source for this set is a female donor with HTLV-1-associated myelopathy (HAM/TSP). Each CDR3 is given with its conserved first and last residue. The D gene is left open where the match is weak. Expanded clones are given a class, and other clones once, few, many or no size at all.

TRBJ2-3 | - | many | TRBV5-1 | TGCGCCAGCAGCTTGACCGAAACAGATACGCAGTATTTT | CASSLTETDTQYF
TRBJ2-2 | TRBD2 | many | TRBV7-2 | TGTGCCAGCAGCCAGCCTCCGGGGGGGCGGAACACCGGGGAGCTGTTTTTT | CASSQPPGGRNTGELFF
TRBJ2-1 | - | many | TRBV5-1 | TGCGCCAGCAGCTTGGCCCGGGAGAGAGGAGGCTCCTACAATGAGCAGTTCTTC | CASSLARERGGSYNEQFF
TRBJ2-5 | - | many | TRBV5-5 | TGTGCCAGCAGCTTGGTTACAGGACAAGAGACCCAGTACTTC | CASSLVTGQETQYF
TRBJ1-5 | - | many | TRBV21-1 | TGTGCCAGCAGCAAATACAGGACAGGGGTAGAAGACAGCAATCAGCCCCAGCATTTT | CASSKYRTGVEDSNQPQHF
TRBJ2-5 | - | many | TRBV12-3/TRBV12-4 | TGTGCCAGCTCCCTCCGTGGGACCCAGTACTTC | CASSLRGTQYF
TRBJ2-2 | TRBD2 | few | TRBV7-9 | TGTGCCAGCAGCTTCGGAGCGGGGGGATTCAACACCGGGGAGCTGTTTTTT | CASSFGAGGFNTGELFF
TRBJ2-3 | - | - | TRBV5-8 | TGTGCCAGCAGCCCCCTCGGTAATTCGTACACAGATACGCAGTATTTT | CASSPLGNSYTDTQYF
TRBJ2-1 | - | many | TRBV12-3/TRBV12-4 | TGTGCCAGCAGTTTGGGTGGCCCCTACAATGAGCAGTTCTTC | CASSLGGPYNEQFF
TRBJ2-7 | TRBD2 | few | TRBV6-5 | TGTGCCAGCCGGAGGGGCGGCGGGAGCTCCTACGAGCAGTACTTC | CASRRGGGSSYEQYF
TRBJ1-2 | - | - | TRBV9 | TGTGCCAGAAGCCCACATTCCGGACGACTGGTCTATGGCTACACCTTC | CARSPHSGRLVYGYTF
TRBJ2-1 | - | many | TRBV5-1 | TGCGCCAGCAGCCCGGAGCCGACTAGAACCTACAATGAGCAGTTCTTC | CASSPEPTRTYNEQFF
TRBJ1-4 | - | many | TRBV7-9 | TGTGCCAGCAGCTCCCAGGAGGTATTTGGAAAACTGTTTTTT | CASSSQEVFGKLFF
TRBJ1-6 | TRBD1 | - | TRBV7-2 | TGTGCCAGCAGCCCAGGACAGGGGGCTGGGTCACCCCTCCACTTT | CASSPGQGAGSPLHF
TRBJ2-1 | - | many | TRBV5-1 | TGCGCCAGCAACGCACTGGCCACCTACAATGAGCAGTTCTTC | CASNALATYNEQFF
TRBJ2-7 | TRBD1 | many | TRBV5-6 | TGTGCCAGCAGGGTCCGGGACAGGGGTTTCCACGAGCAGTACTTC | CASRVRDRGFHEQYF
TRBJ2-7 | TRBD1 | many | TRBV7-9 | TGTGCCAGCAGCCCCGACAGGGTCCACGAGCAGTACTTC | CASSPDRVHEQYF
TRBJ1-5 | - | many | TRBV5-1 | TGCGCCAGCGCCATTGGGGGGTCGGAACAGCCCCAGCATTTT | CASAIGGSEQPQHF
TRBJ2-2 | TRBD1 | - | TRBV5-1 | TGCGCCAGCAGCTCGAATGGACAGGGCCCCGGGGAGCTGTTTTTT | CASSSNGQGPGELFF
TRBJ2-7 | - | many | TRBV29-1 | TGCAGCGTTGAAGGTACCCAGACTGAAGCCTCCTACGAGCAGTACTTC | CSVEGTQTEASYEQYF
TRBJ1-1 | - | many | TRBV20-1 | TGCAGTGCTAGCGGTCAGGACATAGGGCGGAGCACTGAAGCTTTCTTT | CSASGQDIGRSTEAFF
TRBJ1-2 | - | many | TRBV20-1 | TGCAGTGCTAGGTCCCTGAACTATGGCTACACCTTC | CSARSLNYGYTF
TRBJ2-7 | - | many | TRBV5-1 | TGCGCCAGCCACCAATCTCCCTCCTACGAGCAGTACTTC | CASHQSPSYEQYF
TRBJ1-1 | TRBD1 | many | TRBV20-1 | TGCAGTGCGCGGGACAGCAGAGGGAAGGACACTGAAGCTTTCTTT | CSARDSRGKDTEAFF
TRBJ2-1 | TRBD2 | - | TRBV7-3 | TGTGCCAGCAGCCCACAAGCGGGGGGGCGAAATGAGCAGTTCTTC | CASSPQAGGRNEQFF
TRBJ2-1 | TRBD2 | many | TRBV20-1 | TGCAGTGGTACGGGGACTAGCGGGAGATACAATGAGCAGTTCTTC | CSGTGTSGRYNEQFF
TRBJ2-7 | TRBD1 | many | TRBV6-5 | TGTGCCAGCAGTTTCCGGGACAGGGGAACCTACGAGCAGTACTTC | CASSFRDRGTYEQYF
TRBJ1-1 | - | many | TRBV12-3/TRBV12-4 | TGTGCCAGCCGTTCGGGGATGGGGACTGAAGCTTTCTTT | CASRSGMGTEAFF
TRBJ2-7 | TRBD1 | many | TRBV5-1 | TGCGCCAGCAGCTTGGCCCTTCTGGGACAGAGCTACGAGCAGTACTTC | CASSLALLGQSYEQYF
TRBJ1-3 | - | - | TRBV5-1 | TGCGCCAGCAGCCTGACTACCTACTCTGGAAACACCAGATATTTT | CASSLTTYSGNTRYF
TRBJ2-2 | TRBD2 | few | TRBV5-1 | TGCGCCAGCAGCATAGCGGGGGCGAACACCGGGGAGCTGTTTTTT | CASSIAGANTGELFF
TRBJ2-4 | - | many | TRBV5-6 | TGTGCCAGCAGCGCACGTCCTACAGGGAGCGCCAAAAACATTCAGTACTTC | CASSARPTGSAKNIQYF
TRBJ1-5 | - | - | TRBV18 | TGTGCCAGCTCACCAGAGGATGGGGAGCCCCAGCATTTT | CASSPEDGEPQHF
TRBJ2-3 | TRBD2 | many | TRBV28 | TGTGCCAGCAGTACGGGAGGGAGGGCCCGCACAGATACGCAGTATTTT | CASSTGGRARTDTQYF
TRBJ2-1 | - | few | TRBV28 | TGTGCCAGCAGCTTGCCACCACTTTACAATGAGCAGTTCTTC | CASSLPPLYNEQFF
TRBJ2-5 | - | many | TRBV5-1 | TGCGCCAGCAGCTTGCTAGGCTCTGGTACGGAGACCCAGTACTTC | CASSLLGSGTETQYF
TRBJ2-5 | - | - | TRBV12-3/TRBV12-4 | TGTGCCAGCAGTCCTGGAGGGCTGGGGACCCAGTACTTC | CASSPGGLGTQYF
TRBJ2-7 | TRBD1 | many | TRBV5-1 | TGCGCCAGCAGCTTGGATCGCAGGGGGTACGAGCAGTACTTC | CASSLDRRGYEQYF
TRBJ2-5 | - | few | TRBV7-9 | TGTGCCAGCAGCCAGACCCCGGAGACCCAGTACTTC | CASSQTPETQYF
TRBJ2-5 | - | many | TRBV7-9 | TGTGCCAGCAGCCCCCGGGCAGTCCAAGAGACCCAGTACTTC | CASSPRAVQETQYF
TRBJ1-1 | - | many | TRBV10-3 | TGTGCCATCAGTGAGTTGGGCCTCGGGAAGAACACTGAAGCTTTCTTT | CAISELGLGKNTEAFF
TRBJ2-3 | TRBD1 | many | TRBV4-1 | TGCGCCAGCAGCGTAGGGGACAGGGAGAGGACAGATACGCAGTATTTT | CASSVGDRERTDTQYF
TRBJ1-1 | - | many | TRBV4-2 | TGTGCCAGCAGCCAAGAAGTTCATCGGGAAGGTGAAGCTTTCTTT | CASSQEVHREGEAFF
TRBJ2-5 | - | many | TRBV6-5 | TGTGCCAGCAGTTACTCTCCATTAGGGGCAGGGGCGGAGACCCAGTACTTC | CASSYSPLGAGAETQYF
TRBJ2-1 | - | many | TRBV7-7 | TGTGCCAGCAGCTTTGGAGCGGCGTCGGACAATGAGCAGTTCTTC | CASSFGAASDNEQFF
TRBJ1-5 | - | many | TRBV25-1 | TGTGCCAGCGGGGCTTGGGGCAATCAGCCCCAGCATTTT | CASGAWGNQPQHF
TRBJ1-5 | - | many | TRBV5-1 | TGCGCCAGCAGCTTGGACAGTTTGAGTCAGCCCCAGCATTTT | CASSLDSLSQPQHF
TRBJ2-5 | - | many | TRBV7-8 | TGTGCCAGCAGCCCGGACACACCGTACCAAGAGACCCAGTACTTC | CASSPDTPYQETQYF
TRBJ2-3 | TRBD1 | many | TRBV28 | TGTGCCAGCAGACGCTACCGGGACAGGGTTACAGATACGCAGTATTTT | CASRRYRDRVTDTQYF
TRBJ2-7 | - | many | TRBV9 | TGTGCCAGCAGCGTAGGTACTGGGACAATCTACGAGCAGTACTTC | CASSVGTGTIYEQYF
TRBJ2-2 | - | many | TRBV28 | TGTGCCAGCCGGGCGACAGGAAACACCGGGGAGCTGTTTTTT | CASRATGNTGELFF